The clone carrying this T cell receptor beta chain was counted at least ten times. What it binds is not known. The template used for profiling TCR beta VDJ and CDR3 was genomic DNA. TCRdb re-derived calls from the reads in MiXCR, one entry per CDR3 protein. Of 100,000 to 150,000 distinct CDR3 sequences listed, around 41% are singletons. The ends lost 7 bases at V and 0 bases at J; junction bases unmatched: 6. CDR3 size: 15 residues. CDR1 and CDR2 from the germline V gene are SNHLY and FYNNEI. The source of the sample is a study of CD8+CD57+ T cells in acquired aplastic anemia. About the research overall: The DNA of sorted CD4+ and CD8+ cells averaged around 3 ug. Points from the study as a whole: Controls did not differ significantly from patients in CD8+ Simpson's diversity.

Sequencing was carried out using sorted CD4+, CD8+, or CD8+CD57+ T cells (not recorded which) from PBMCs. The rearrangement joins TRBV2 to TRBJ1-3, with TRBD1 identical over 7 bases. The receptor was derived from a human donor in good health, serving as a control. CDR3 loop: CASNTGQISGNTIYF. The CDR3 bases are TGTGCCAGCAATACGGGACAGATCTCTGGAAACACCATATATTTT.